Listed below are T cell receptor beta chains from one sample, sequenced in a study of shared clonotypes between healthy human individuals. Assay: immunoSEQ multiplex PCR; the TCRdb copy retains only in-frame clones and omits some. The data contain more than 2 million clones, under 97% of them seen just once; the ten biggest clones take up roughly 0.13%. Sequencing was carried out using naive CD4+ T cells sorted from blood. Receptor source: a young man in good health. CDR3s include the opening cysteine and the closing phenylalanine or tryptophan. The D gene is left open where the match is weak. The size of a clone is reported for some rows only, either as once, few or many, or as a class for expanded clones.

j_call clone_size d_call v_call cdr3_nt cdr3_aa
TRBJ2-1 NA NA TRBV9 TGTGCCAGCAGCCTATCCGGACGGGGCTCCTACAATGAGCAGTTCTTC CASSLSGRGSYNEQFF
TRBJ2-7 NA NA TRBV5-1 TGCGCCAGCAGCGCGGACAGTTACGAGCAGTACTTC CASSADSYEQYF
TRBJ2-1 NA NA TRBV9 TGTGCCAGCAGCCCCTTGCAGGATGAGCAGTTCTTC CASSPLQDEQFF
TRBJ2-7 NA TRBD1 TRBV10-3 TGTGCCACCGCGGACAGGGGCTCCTACGAGCAGTACTTC CATADRGSYEQYF
TRBJ2-3 NA NA TRBV10-3 TGTGCCATCAGTGAGTCCGGAAACGGAGGGACGCAGTATTTT CAISESGNGGTQYF
TRBJ2-7 NA TRBD2 TRBV25-1 TGTGCCAGCAGTATAGCGGGGGCCTACGAGCAGTACTTC CASSIAGAYEQYF
TRBJ1-1 once NA TRBV6-5 TGTGCCAGCACGAGGGGATCGGGTCACACTGAAGCTTTCTTT CASTRGSGHTEAFF
TRBJ2-2 NA NA TRBV10-1 TGCGCCAGCAGTGAGGGGAACACCGGGGAGCTGTTTTTT CASSEGNTGELFF
TRBJ2-2 NA TRBD2 TRBV5-1 TGCGCCAGCAGCCCGGGACTAGCGGGGGCCACCGGGGAGCTGTTTTTT CASSPGLAGATGELFF
TRBJ1-2 NA TRBD1 TRBV11-2 TGTGCCAGCAGCCCAGGACAGGGATATGGCTACACCTTC CASSPGQGYGYTF
TRBJ1-1 NA TRBD1 TRBV19 TGTGCCAGTAGTACGAACAGGGGCACTGAAGCTTTCTTT CASSTNRGTEAFF
TRBJ1-1 NA NA TRBV5-1 TGCGCCAGCAGCTTGGATCAGAACACTGAAGCTTTCTTT CASSLDQNTEAFF
TRBJ2-3 NA NA TRBV29-1 TGCAGCGTTGACCTCACTGGTTCAGATACGCAGTATTTT CSVDLTGSDTQYF
TRBJ2-1 NA NA TRBV11-3 TGTGCCAGCAGCTTAGCGGGGGAGCAGTTCTTC CASSLAGEQFF
TRBJ1-2 NA NA TRBV6-5 TGTGCCAGCAGTTACGTGGCGAACGCTAACTATGGCTACACCTTC CASSYVANANYGYTF
TRBJ2-7 once TRBD1 TRBV27 TGTGCCACCAGAGTTCCGGGACAGGGTATAACCTACGAGCAGTACTTC CATRVPGQGITYEQYF
TRBJ2-5 NA NA TRBV5-4 TGTGCCAGCAGCCAGGACCTAGTGGAGACCCAGTACTTC CASSQDLVETQYF
TRBJ2-6 NA NA TRBV27 TGTGCCAGCAAACTATGGCGCTCGTCCTCTGGGGCCAACGTCCTGACTTTC CASKLWRSSSGANVLTF
TRBJ1-3 once NA TRBV5-6 TGTGCCAGCAGCTTCCGACAGGCTAGATACTCTGGAAACACCATATATTTT CASSFRQARYSGNTIYF
TRBJ2-7 NA NA TRBV7-2 TGTGCCAGCAGCTTACAGGGTGGCTACGAGCAGTACTTC CASSLQGGYEQYF
TRBJ1-3 NA NA TRBV6-1 TGTGCCAGCAGCCCAGGGACAGGAAACACCATATATTTT CASSPGTGNTIYF
TRBJ2-1 NA TRBD2 TRBV18 TGTGCCAGCTCACCAGGGGTCGGGACTAGCGGGCTGGAGCAGTTCTTC CASSPGVGTSGLEQFF
TRBJ2-7 NA NA TRBV29-1 TGCAGCGCGTTACAGAGCTACGAGCAGTACTTC CSALQSYEQYF
TRBJ1-6 NA NA TRBV7-8 TGTGCCAGCAGCTTAGACTGGGCAGGAACTAATTCACCCCTCCACTTT CASSLDWAGTNSPLHF
TRBJ2-1 NA TRBD2 TRBV19 TGTGCCAGTAGTCCACCAGGACTAGCGGGAGGAAGTAATGAGCAGTTCTTC CASSPPGLAGGSNEQFF
TRBJ1-1 NA TRBD1 TRBV18 TGTGCCAGCTCAATACAGGGGGAAAACACTGAAGCTTTCTTT CASSIQGENTEAFF
TRBJ1-5 NA TRBD1 TRBV28 TGTGCCAGCACCTTAGCGGGACAGGGGGGTTTCAATCAGCCCCAGCATTTT CASTLAGQGGFNQPQHF
TRBJ1-6 NA NA TRBV6-1 TGTGCCAGCAGTGAAAAAGGGGATAATTCACCCCTCCACTTT CASSEKGDNSPLHF
TRBJ2-3 NA TRBD2 TRBV9 TGTGCCAGCAGCATTCGACTAGCGGCATCAGATACGCAGTATTTT CASSIRLAASDTQYF
TRBJ2-7 NA NA TRBV7-2 TGTGCCAGCAGCACGGGGGGGGACAGCTCCTACGAGCAGTACTTC CASSTGGDSSYEQYF
TRBJ2-5 NA TRBD2 TRBV5-4 TGTGCCAGCAGCTCGCCCGGGACTAGCTTCCAAGAGACCCAGTACTTC CASSSPGTSFQETQYF
TRBJ2-5 NA NA TRBV29-1 TGCAGCGTTGGGCATTCCGAGACCCAGTACTTC CSVGHSETQYF
TRBJ1-2 NA NA TRBV11-2 TGTGCCAGCAGCTTAAATTCAGGGGTTGGCTACACCTTC CASSLNSGVGYTF
TRBJ2-2 NA NA TRBV7-8 TGTGCCAGCAGCCGACTCCTGGGGGAGCTGTTTTTT CASSRLLGELFF
TRBJ1-2 NA NA TRBV5-1 TGCGCCAGCAGCTTGCTGCCTCTTTCCCTGGGGGGGAGCGGCTACACCTTC CASSLLPLSLGGSGYTF
TRBJ2-7 NA NA TRBV6-5 TGTGCCAGCAGTCGAACAGGGAACTTCGAGCAGTACTTC CASSRTGNFEQYF
TRBJ2-7 NA TRBD1 TRBV6-1 TGTGCCAGCAGGACACCGGGACAGACAACCTACGAGCAGTACTTC CASRTPGQTTYEQYF
TRBJ2-1 NA TRBD2 TRBV6-6 TGTGCCAGCAACCTTCGGGGGGGGCCGACCGATGAGCAGTTCTTC CASNLRGGPTDEQFF
TRBJ2-5 NA TRBD1 TRBV6-1 TGTGCCAGCAGTGACCACGGGACAGGGGTGGCCCAGTACTTC CASSDHGTGVAQYF
TRBJ2-7 NA NA TRBV5-1 TGCGCCAGCAGCTTGATACAGGGCGGGCACGAGCAGTACTTC CASSLIQGGHEQYF
TRBJ1-2 NA NA TRBV27 TGTGCCAGCCAAAAGACTCGGGGGGATGGCTACACCTTC CASQKTRGDGYTF
TRBJ1-5 NA NA TRBV27 TGTGCCAGCAGCCTTGTTCTCAATCAGCCCCAGCATTTT CASSLVLNQPQHF
TRBJ2-7 NA TRBD2 TRBV6-6 TGTGCCAGCAGTCCGACTAGCGGGAGCTACGAGCAGTACTTC CASSPTSGSYEQYF